The 12 T cell receptor beta chains in this list originate from one sample, sequenced in a study of blood T cell repertoires in COVID-19. Produced via immunoSEQ multiplex PCR; TCRdb's table is partial and in-frame only. The repertoire holds about 150,000 clones, with roughly 93% as singletons. Sequencing was carried out using peripheral blood. These receptors were collected from a man aged 18 to 30 with COVID-19, enrolled during active disease.

The chain combines TRBV29-1 with TRBJ2-7; no definite D call. This CDR3 contains 13 residues. CDR1 SQVTM and CDR2 ANQGSEA come from the germline V gene. V was shortened by 2 bases and J by 2 bases, with 10 bases between the two germline ends. CDR3 sequence: CSVEIGLAYEQYF. DNA of the CDR3: TGCAGCGTTGAAATAGGTCTAGCCTACGAGCAGTACTTC.

This chain uses TRBV16 with TRBJ2-7, with D possibly being TRBD2 (6 bases). Trimming took 5 bases from V and 3 from J, leaving 14 bases between them. The germline V gene encodes CDR1 KGHSY and CDR2 FQNENV. The CDR3 extends over 14 amino acids. The CDR3 DNA sequence: TGTGCCAGCAGCGCCCGGGACTGGGTCTACGAGCAGTACTTC. This codes for CASSARDWVYEQYF.

The V and J genes are TRBV7-9 and TRBJ2-7, with 9 positions matching TRBD2. The V gene's germline CDR1 is SEHNR and CDR2 FQNEAQ (reference sequence). The CDR3 extends over 15 amino acids. V shed 3 bases, J shed 1 base, and the junction held 4 bases outside the gene matches. This CDR3 is CASSLRTSASYEQYF. The CDR3 DNA is TGTGCCAGCAGCTTGCGGACTAGCGCTTCCTACGAGCAGTACTTC.

The V call is TRBV10-3, the J call TRBJ1-1; 12 nucleotides match TRBD1. There are 17 residues in the CDR3. The J segment lost 5 bases and the V segment lost 6 bases, leaving 13 bases of the junction unmatched. Germline assignment: CDR1 ENHRY and CDR2 SYGVKD. Here the CDR3 DNA reads TGTGCCATCAGCCCAGGGACAGGGGGCGGCCGGGGAACTGAAGCTTTCTTT. Amino acid sequence: CAISPGTGGGRGTEAFF.

This clone occurred a few times. The chain uses TRBV6-6 and TRBJ2-1; the D is unclear. The V end was cut by 5 bases, the J end by 5 bases, with 13 bases between. The length of the CDR3 is 14 residues. CDR1 MNHNY and CDR2 SVGAGI come from the germline V gene (reference sequence). The CDR3 DNA reads TGTGCCAGCAGTGCCCGCCTCGGAGACAATGAGCAGTTCTTC. Protein sequence: CASSARLGDNEQFF.

The J gene is TRBJ2-1, the V gene TRBV28, with D perhaps TRBD1 (6 bases). The CDR3 is 13 amino acids. Trimming left V 4 bases short and J 5 bases short, with 9 bases between. Germline V gene data show CDR1 as MDHEN and CDR2 as SYDVKM. In DNA form, the CDR3 reads TGTGCCAGCAGTTGGGGGCCTCACAATGAGCAGTTCTTC. Translated, it gives CASSWGPHNEQFF. The whole variable domain, remainder taken from reference TRBV28 and TRBJ2-1, is DVKVTQSSRYLVKRTGEKVFLECVQDMDHENMFWYRQDPGLGLRLIYFSYDVKMKEKGDIPEGYSVSREKKERFSLILESASTNQTSMYLCASSWGPHNEQFFGPGTRLTVL.

This clone was counted a few times. The genes are TRBV27 and TRBJ1-6; 7 positions match TRBD1. V lost 0 bases to trimming and J lost 9 bases; unmatched junction nucleotides: 5. CDR3 length: 15 residues. In germline, CDR1 is MNHEY, CDR2 SMNVEV (reference sequence). DNA for the CDR3: TGTGCCAGCAGTTTATCGACAGGGAAAAGTTCACCCCTCCACTTT. Residues: CASSLSTGKSSPLHF.

V gene TRBV7-9 combines with J gene TRBJ1-3; D gene uncertain. Trimming took off 3 bases at V and 1 base at J, with 7 bases between the two ends. The CDR3 runs 14 residues. Germline V gene data show CDR1 as SEHNR and CDR2 as FQNEAQ (reference sequence). The CDR3 is CASSFSLSGNTIYF. The CDR3 DNA reads TGTGCCAGCAGCTTTAGCCTATCTGGAAACACCATATATTTT.

The V and J genes are TRBV6-5 and TRBJ2-3; D is ambiguous. Germline V lookup: CDR1 MNHEY, CDR2 SVGAGI. V was clipped by 6 bases and J by 0 bases, with 10 bases between them. This CDR3 is built from 14 residues. The CDR3 DNA sequence: TGTGCCAGCAGACAGACACCTAGCACAGATACGCAGTATTTT. It specifies CASRQTPSTDTQYF.

The chain has TRBV30 and TRBJ1-2; tentative D call: TRBD1 (5 bases). Looked up from germline, CDR1 is GTSNPN and CDR2 is SVGIG (reference sequence). V lost 0 bases to trimming and J lost 11 bases, with 10 bases between them. The CDR3 length is 11 residues. CDR3 protein: CAWSVGGAYTF. DNA of the CDR3: TGTGCCTGGAGTGTAGGAGGGGCATACACCTTC.

The chain uses TRBV4-1 and TRBJ2-7, with 10 bases fitting TRBD2. The germline V gene encodes CDR1 MGHRA and CDR2 YSYEKL. The CDR3 totals 15 residues. Trimming took 4 bases from V and 3 from J; bases not matched to a gene: 6. CDR3 amino acids: CASSPLAGMGYEQYF. CDR3 bases: TGCGCCAGCAGCCCACTAGCGGGGATGGGCTACGAGCAGTACTTC.

The chain combines TRBV4-2 with TRBJ1-5; no clear D. CDR1 is LGHNA and CDR2 is YNFKEQ in the germline V gene. Between the trimmed V and J ends, which lost 0 bases and 3 bases, there was a span of 6 bases. The length of the CDR3 is 14 residues. CDR3 in DNA: TGTGCCAGCAGCCAAGAGGGCGTCAATCAGCCCCAGCATTTT. It is translated as CASSQEGVNQPQHF.